The 28 T cell receptor beta chains reported below all come from one sample, sequenced in a study of CD8 T cells in ankylosing spondylitis. These receptors' targets are unknown. Whole-study results and caveats: Characteristic, it appeared, of ankylosing spondylitis blood was a TCR beta motif of roughly eight highly homologous variants.

TCRdb used MiXCR to reprocess the 5' RACE reads, holding one entry per CDR3 protein. The data show fewer than 650,000 distinct CDR3 sequences, about an eighth seen once. The sequencing sample was made of blood, either unsorted or a sorted T cell fraction (not recorded which). The origin of the receptors is a male donor with ankylosing spondylitis.

This chain uses TRBV11-2 with TRBJ1-1, with D possibly TRBD1 on 5 matching bases. The CDR3 spans 15 residues. Per germline, CDR1 SGHAT and CDR2 FQNNGV. V lost 1 base and J lost 1, with 10 bases in between. The CDR3 nucleotides are TGTGCCAGCAGCTTAGGGGGCGTCTGGAACACTGAAGCTTTCTTT. Amino acid sequence: CASSLGGVWNTEAFF.

This chain links TRBV10-3 with TRBJ1-1; D remains unclear. The CDR3 contains 14 residues. Germline V gene lookup returns CDR1 ENHRY and CDR2 SYGVKD. Trimming pared 4 bases from V and 0 bases from J, leaving 9 bases between. Written as DNA, the CDR3 is TGTGCCATCAGTGGTAGTAACATGAACACTGAAGCTTTCTTT. Its protein is CAISGSNMNTEAFF.

This clonotype was recorded many times. The rearrangement joins TRBV7-2 to TRBJ2-2, with a tentative D call TRBD1 (6 bases). This CDR3 region has 14 residues. The germline V and J ends were trimmed by 6 bases and 2 bases, with 10 bases remaining between them. Germline loops: CDR1 SGHTA, CDR2 FQGNSA. The CDR3 loop reads CASRAGVNTGELFF. The CDR3 region has the DNA TGTGCCAGCAGGGCAGGGGTAAACACCGGGGAGCTGTTTTTT.

This clonotype has at least ten counts. V is TRBV7-9 and J is TRBJ2-1; weak D call: TRBD1 (5 bases). Trimming took 4 bases from V and 2 from J, leaving 9 bases between them. This CDR3 spans 14 amino acids. CDR1 and CDR2 (germline): SEHNR, FQNEAQ (reference sequence). The CDR3 region is CASSSRAAYNEQFF. CDR3 in DNA: TGTGCCAGCAGCTCCAGGGCGGCCTACAATGAGCAGTTCTTC.

This clonotype was counted many times. The gene calls are TRBV5-1 and TRBJ2-4; D remains ambiguous. This CDR3 spans 14 amino acids. V lost 0 bases, J lost 1 base, and 5 bases lay in between. CDR1 SGHRS and CDR2 YFSETQ come from the germline V gene. The CDR3 sequence: CASSLVDAKNIQYF. The CDR3 bases are TGCGCCAGCAGCTTGGTAGACGCCAAAAACATTCAGTACTTC.

This clonotype was counted ten times or more. The V gene is TRBV7-9, the J gene TRBJ2-7; 8 bases fit TRBD1. Per the germline V gene, CDR1 is SEHNR and CDR2 is FQNEAQ (reference sequence). Trimming took 3 bases from V and 2 from J; bases not matched to a gene: 3. The CDR3 loop spans 14 amino acids. The CDR3 reads CASSLTGVTYEQYV. CDR3 DNA sequence: TGTGCCAGCAGCTTGACAGGGGTGACCTACGAGCAGTACGTC.

This clonotype was picked up many times. The chain recombines TRBV4-1 with TRBJ2-2; 11 bases align to TRBD1. After removal of 3 bases from V and 7 bases from J, the junction contained 13 bases not matched to a gene. Germline CDR1 reads MGHRA; CDR2 reads YSYEKL. The CDR3 is 18 amino acids. CDR3 sequence: CASSQREVDRGPGGELFF. The CDR3 DNA reads as TGCGCCAGCAGCCAGAGGGAAGTGGACAGGGGGCCAGGCGGGGAGCTGTTTTTT.

This clonotype was seen many times. This chain connects TRBV15 to TRBJ2-3; TRBD2 matches at 13 bases. Per the germline V gene, CDR1 is LNHNV and CDR2 is YYDKDF (reference sequence). The CDR3 contains 17 residues. V trimming: 0 bases; J trimming: 6 bases; junction bases outside the gene matches: 6. CDR3 residues: CATSREGGLAGADTQYF. CDR3 bases: TGTGCCACCAGCAGAGAGGGAGGACTAGCGGGAGCGGATACGCAGTATTTT.

The DNA of the CDR3 is TGCGCCGAGAACTTCGGTCGAGGGACCCAGTACTTC. Translated: CAENFGRGTQYF. The rearrangement uses TRBV10-1 and TRBJ2-5; no definite D call. Trimming pared 11 bases from V and 7 bases from J, leaving 17 bases between. The CDR3 runs 12 residues. Germline CDR1 WNHNN, CDR2 SYGVQD (reference sequence).

This clonotype was detected a few times. This chain connects TRBV4-2 to TRBJ2-2, with 9 bases matching TRBD2. With 1 base clipped from V and 0 bases from J, the junction kept 6 bases outside the gene matches. The CDR3 has 18 residues. Germline CDR1 LGHNA, CDR2 YNFKEQ. The CDR3 region is CASSQVTAGGTNTGELFF. Written as DNA, the CDR3 is TGTGCCAGCAGCCAAGTTACGGCGGGAGGGACGAACACCGGGGAGCTGTTTTTT.

The chain joins TRBV4-1 to TRBJ2-5; D might be TRBD2 (5 bases). The germline gives CDR1 MGHRA, CDR2 YSYEKL. This CDR3 region has 16 residues. V lost 1 base and J 5 bases, leaving 17 bases between the germline ends. The CDR3 sequence is CASSQGRAEAGETQYF. CDR3 nucleotide sequence: TGCGCCAGCAGCCAAGGACGAGCGGAGGCGGGTGAGACCCAGTACTTC.

The rearrangement joins TRBV7-9 to TRBJ1-2, with 9 positions matching TRBD1. CDR3 length: 17 amino acids. Trimming at V came to 1 base and at J to 4 bases, leaving 10 bases not matched to a gene. Germline values: CDR1 SEHNR, CDR2 FQNEAQ (reference sequence). CDR3 coding DNA: TGTGCCAGCAGCTTAGGGGACAGGGATTTTGGTGGCTATGGCTACACCTTC. Amino acid sequence: CASSLGDRDFGGYGYTF.

Worth noting for this clonotype: A much larger clonotype is one base distant, so this may be a read error. The chain combines TRBV28 with TRBJ2-1; D not certain. CDR3 size: 11 residues. Germline CDR1 is MDHEN and CDR2 is SYDVKM. The ends were cut back, 5 bases at V and 8 bases at J, with 7 bases in the middle. CDR3 sequence: CASSEDDEQFF. CDR3 coding DNA: TGTGCCAGCAGTGAAGACGATGAGCAGTTCTTC. The whole variable domain, filled in from reference TRBV28 and TRBJ2-1, reads DVKVTQSSRYLVKRTGEKVFLECVQDMDHENMFWYRQDPGLGLRLIYFSYDVKMKEKGDIPEGYSVSREKKERFSLILESASTNQTSMYLCASSEDDEQFFGPGTRLTVL.

This clonotype was seen at least ten times. This sequence joins TRBV2 and TRBJ2-3; 7 bases fit TRBD1. Germline lookup yields CDR1 SNHLY and CDR2 FYNNEI. The CDR3 covers 13 residues. The V and J ends lost 8 bases and 6 bases, in that order; junction bases with no gene match: 8. The CDR3 reads CASFQGVQDTQYF. The CDR3 nucleotides read TGTGCCAGCTTCCAGGGGGTCCAGGATACGCAGTATTTT.

There are many counts of this clonotype. The chain couples TRBV20-1 to TRBJ2-7; D might be TRBD1 or TRBD2, each matching 6 bases. The germline V and J ends were trimmed by 5 bases and 7 bases, with 18 bases remaining between them. The length of the CDR3 is 13 residues. CDR1 DFQATT and CDR2 SNEGSKA come from the germline V gene (reference sequence). The CDR3, as DNA: TGCAGTGCTGAATTCTCGGGGGCGTGGGAGCAGTACTTC. It yields the protein CSAEFSGAWEQYF.

The CDR3 reads CASSLLRGNEKLFF. DNA for the CDR3: TGTGCCAGCAGTTTACTTAGGGGAAATGAAAAACTGTTTTTT. The chain is built from TRBV27 and TRBJ1-4; D is possibly TRBD1 (5 bases). The V gene's germline CDR1 is MNHEY and CDR2 SMNVEV (reference sequence). Trimming left V 2 bases short and J 5 bases short, with 9 bases between. The CDR3 length is 14 residues.

This clonotype was counted a few times. The chain links TRBV29-1 to TRBJ2-5; the D gene is possibly TRBD2 (5 bases). This CDR3 region has 13 residues. Germline lookup yields CDR1 SQVTM and CDR2 ANQGSEA. Trimming removed 3 bases from V and 0 bases from J, with 8 bases in between. The CDR3 region has the DNA TGCAGCGTTGACTCCGGGGACCAAGAGACCCAGTACTTC. This gives the protein CSVDSGDQETQYF.

This clonotype turned up a few times. The V call is TRBV7-2, the J call TRBJ2-3; TRBD2 aligns across 8 bases. With 5 bases clipped from V and 7 bases from J, the junction kept 14 bases outside the gene matches. The germline CDR1 and CDR2 sequences are SGHTA and FQGNSA. The CDR3 length is 16 residues. The CDR3 sequence: CASSPGWAGGENTQYF. CDR3 coding DNA: TGTGCCAGCAGCCCAGGTTGGGCGGGAGGAGAGAATACGCAGTATTTT.

This sequence joins TRBV6-1 and TRBJ2-3, with TRBD2 identical over 8 bases. The CDR3 sequence is 15 residues long. V gave up 3 bases and J gave up 4 bases; unmatched junction bases: 6. The V gene's germline CDR1 is MNHNS and CDR2 SASEGT. CDR3 sequence reads: CASSDVSGSPDTQYF. Here the CDR3 DNA reads TGTGCCAGCAGTGACGTGAGCGGGAGTCCAGATACGCAGTATTTT.

V usage is TRBV5-1 and J usage is TRBJ2-1; either TRBD1 or TRBD2 may fit D (5 bases each). The length of the CDR3 is 17 residues. V dropped 4 bases and J dropped 0 bases, with 17 bases sitting between them. Germline V gene data show CDR1 as SGHRS and CDR2 as YFSETQ. In DNA form, the CDR3 reads TGCGCCAGCAGCCCGAGGGGAGCGCGGAGCTCCTACAATGAGCAGTTCTTC. Its translation: CASSPRGARSSYNEQFF.

V gene TRBV29-1 combines with J gene TRBJ2-7; D not resolved. The germline V and J ends were trimmed by 4 bases and 0 bases, with 7 bases remaining between them. CDR1 and CDR2 (germline): SQVTM, ANQGSEA. The CDR3 covers 12 residues. The CDR3 region is CSVGTSSYEQYV. CDR3 nucleotides: TGCAGCGTTGGGACCAGCTCCTACGAGCAGTACGTC.

This clonotype appeared a few times. The genes are TRBV3-1 and TRBJ1-5; D not certain. V was clipped by 1 base and J by 4 bases, with 5 bases between them. The CDR3 consists of 13 residues. Per germline, CDR1 LGHDT and CDR2 YNNKEL (reference sequence). The CDR3 here is CASSQAGNQPQHF. The CDR3 region has the DNA TGTGCCAGCAGCCAAGCTGGGAATCAGCCCCAGCATTTT.

This clonotype was detected a few times. The rearrangement joins TRBV12-3 or TRBV12-4 to TRBJ2-7; tentative D call: TRBD2 (6 bases). Deletions cut 5 bases from V and 3 bases from J, with 14 bases between. This CDR3 is 14 amino acids long. The CDR3 coding sequence is TGTGCCAGCAGTCCATCCGGGGGATTCTACGAGCAGTACGTC. Encoded protein: CASSPSGGFYEQYV.

In this sample, this clonotype turned up a few times. The CDR3 DNA sequence: TGCAGCGTTGAAATCATAATGAACACTGAAGCTTTCTTT. Residues: CSVEIIMNTEAFF. The chain uses TRBV29-1 and TRBJ1-1; D is undetermined. This CDR3 comprises 13 residues. The V gene lost 2 bases and the J gene lost 0 bases, with 7 bases spanning the gap. Per the germline V gene, CDR1 is SQVTM and CDR2 is ANQGSEA.

This clonotype has more than one count but fewer than ten. The chain uses TRBV27 and TRBJ2-1; TRBD2 is a possible D gene (6 bases). This CDR3 is built from 16 residues. The V and J ends lost 5 bases and 3 bases respectively, with 17 bases between them. Germline values: CDR1 MNHEY, CDR2 SMNVEV (reference sequence). This CDR3 reads CASSPLGLRDYNEQFF. For the CDR3, the DNA is TGTGCCAGCAGTCCCCTAGGTTTGCGGGACTACAATGAGCAGTTCTTC.

The chain uses TRBV27 and TRBJ2-2, with 9 bases aligning to TRBD1. The CDR3 extends over 15 amino acids. Germline trimming cut 5 bases from V and 6 bases from J; bases unmatched to any gene: 7. Per the germline V gene, CDR1 is MNHEY and CDR2 is SMNVEV (reference sequence). For the CDR3, the DNA is TGTGCCAGCAGTCAGGACAGGGGAGGATCCGGGGAGCTGTTTTTT. It is translated as CASSQDRGGSGELFF.

This clonotype was seen ten or more times. The V call is TRBV12-3 or TRBV12-4, the J call TRBJ1-5, with 7 bases that match TRBD1. The CDR3 runs 12 residues. The V gene end was trimmed by 10 bases and the J gene end by 2 bases; junction bases not matched to a gene: 2. The CDR3 DNA reads as TGTGCCACAGGGGGGGGCAATCAGCCCCAGCATTTT. This sequence encodes CATGGGNQPQHF.

V gene TRBV7-8 combines with J gene TRBJ1-1, with D maybe TRBD1 (6 bases). CDR1 is SGHVS, CDR2 FQNEAQ, per germline. The length of the CDR3 is 17 residues. Trimming pared 2 bases from V and 0 bases from J, leaving 16 bases between. The CDR3 DNA follows: TGTGCCAGCAGCTTATTGGGCAGGGGCATATTGAACACTGAAGCTTTCTTT. Translated, it gives CASSLLGRGILNTEAFF.